The clone carrying this T cell receptor (beta chain) appeared a single time. No antigen is known for it. The CDR3 runs to 14 residues. Trimming shortened V by 3 bases and J by 5 bases, and 12 bases separated the two germline ends. Germline values: CDR1 SGHRS, CDR2 YFSETQ. These data are taken from a study of CD8 T cells in Susac syndrome. Overall study results and limits: Clonal expansion of Susac CD8+ cells peaked in TEMRA cells, and it also peaked in active patients. The total CD8+ repertoires yielded fewer than 20 Susac-specific public clones and the CD8+ TEMRA repertoires yielded five or six.

The authors reverse transcribed roughly 0.5 to 1 ug RNA with random hexamers. MiXCR, run by TCRdb on the immunoSEQ multiplex PCR reads, gives a single entry per CDR3 protein. The data contain about 100,000 distinct CDR3 sequences, 95% of them singletons. The chain uses TRBV5-1 and TRBJ2-1; D is unclear. The source material was CD8+ T cells from PBMCs. The TCR originated in a human donor with Susac syndrome. CDR3 sequence (DNA): TGCGCCAGCAGCTCGGGCGGAGTCCACAATGAGCAGTTCTTC. It translates to CASSSGGVHNEQFF.